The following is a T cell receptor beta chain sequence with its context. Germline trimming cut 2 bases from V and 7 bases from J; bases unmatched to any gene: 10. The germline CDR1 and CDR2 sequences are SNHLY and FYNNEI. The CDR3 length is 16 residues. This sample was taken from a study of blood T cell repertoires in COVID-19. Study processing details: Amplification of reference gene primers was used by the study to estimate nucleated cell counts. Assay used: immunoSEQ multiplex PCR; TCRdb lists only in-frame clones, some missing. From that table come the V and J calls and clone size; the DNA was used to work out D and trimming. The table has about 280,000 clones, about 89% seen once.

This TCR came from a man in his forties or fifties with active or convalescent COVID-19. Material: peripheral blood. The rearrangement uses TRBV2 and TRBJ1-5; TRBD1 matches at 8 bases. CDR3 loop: CASSERAGQGAQPQHF. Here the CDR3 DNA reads TGTGCCAGCAGTGAAAGGGCTGGGCAGGGGGCACAGCCCCAGCATTTT.